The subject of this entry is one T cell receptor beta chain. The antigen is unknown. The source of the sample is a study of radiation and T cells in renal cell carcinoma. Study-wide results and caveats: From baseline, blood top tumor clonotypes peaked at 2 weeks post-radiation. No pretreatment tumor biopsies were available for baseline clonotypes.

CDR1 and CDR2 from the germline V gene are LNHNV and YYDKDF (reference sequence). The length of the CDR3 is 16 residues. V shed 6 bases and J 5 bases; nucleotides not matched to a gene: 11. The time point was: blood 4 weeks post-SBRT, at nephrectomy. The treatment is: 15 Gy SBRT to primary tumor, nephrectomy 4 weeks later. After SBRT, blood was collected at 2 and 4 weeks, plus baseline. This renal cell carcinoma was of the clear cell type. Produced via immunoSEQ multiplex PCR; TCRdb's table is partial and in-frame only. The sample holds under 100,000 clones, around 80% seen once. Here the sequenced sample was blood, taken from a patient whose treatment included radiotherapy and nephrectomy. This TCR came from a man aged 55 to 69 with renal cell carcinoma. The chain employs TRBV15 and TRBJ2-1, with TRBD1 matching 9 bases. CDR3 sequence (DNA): TGTGCCACCAGTCCCGGGACAGGGACGATTCACAATGAGCAGTTCTTC. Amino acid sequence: CATSPGTGTIHNEQFF.